This T cell receptor beta chain was observed in a study of T-cell reconstitution after alpha-beta-depleted transplantation in children. Many counts were recorded for this clonotype. Its antigen remains unidentified. Whole-study findings and limits: Several hundred expanded graft clones reportedly supplied alpha-beta T cells about two months after transplant.

Unique molecular identifiers tagged the TCRbeta library. TCRdb recomputed calls from the PCR reads with MiXCR, one row per CDR3 protein. The table shows approximately 31,000 distinct CDR3 sequences, with roughly 6.7% occurring only once. Sequencing was performed on peripheral blood, taken 60 days after TCRalphabeta/CD19-depleted stem cell transplant. This TCR was recovered from a child younger than two who had a stem cell transplant for acute myeloid leukemia, so the T cells may come from the graft donor.

The CDR3 here is CSARDRPSLIYEQYF. CDR3 nucleotides: TGCAGTGCTAGAGATAGACCCAGTCTGATCTACGAGCAGTACTTC. The V and J genes are TRBV20-1 and TRBJ2-7; no clear D. The ends were cut back, 0 bases at V and 3 bases at J, with 15 bases in the middle. The CDR3 runs to 15 residues. Germline CDR1 is DFQATT and CDR2 is SNEGSKA (reference sequence).